This TCR beta chain was documented in a study of blood T cells in healthy people across ages. Germline V gives CDR1 KGHSH, CDR2 LQKENI. The CDR3 contains 16 residues. Deletions cut 6 bases from V and 4 bases from J, with 21 bases between. This clonotype was seen only a few times. A sample-barcoded 5' primer and a J-beta primer mix were used in a second PCR of roughly 6 to 11 cycles. A single record per CDR3 protein comes from TCRdb applying MiXCR to the 5' RACE reads. Of 550,000 to 700,000 distinct CDR3 sequences listed, approximately 27% were seen once; the top ten hold roughly 20%. Sequencing was done on a sample of blood. The origin of this receptor is a woman aged 70-85 years in good health. The gene calls are TRBV18 and TRBJ1-1, with D tentatively TRBD1 (5 bases). CDR3 protein: CASSSREGGVSTEAFF. The CDR3 bases are TGTGCCAGCTCCTCAAGAGAAGGAGGGGTGAGCACTGAAGCTTTCTTT.